The T cell receptor (beta chain) described here comes from a study of blood T cell repertoires in COVID-19. Study-level information: Sites in the United States, Italy and Spain provided acute and convalescent COVID-19 samples. The analysed material was cDNA or gDNA that came from T cells, B-cell-depleted T cells, or PBMCs.

The CDR3 loop spans 16 amino acids. V shed 3 bases, J shed 3 bases, and the junction held 12 bases outside the gene matches. Per the germline V gene, CDR1 is DFQATT and CDR2 is SNEGSKA (reference sequence). In the authors' methods: Using reference gene primer amplification, nucleated cell counts were estimated. Repertoires were generated with immunoSEQ multiplex PCR, while TCRdb's copy carries only in-frame clones and drops some. D and trimming were read from the DNA, whereas the V and J calls and clone size are those reported in that table. The data hold more than 70,000 clones, with less than 90% observed a single time.

The V call is TRBV20-1, the J call TRBJ2-5, with 8 bases aligning to TRBD2. The TCR sequence derives from an elderly woman with acute or convalescent COVID-19. The sample comprised peripheral blood. CDR3 residues: CSASPLAGLGEETQYF. The CDR3, as DNA: TGCAGTGCTAGTCCTCTAGCGGGCCTCGGTGAAGAGACCCAGTACTTC.